Presented here are 7 T cell receptor beta chains from one specimen sequenced in a study of CD8 T cells in Susac syndrome. RNA, at about 0.45 to 1 ug, was reverse transcribed with random hexamers. TCRdb analysed the immunoSEQ multiplex PCR reads with MiXCR anew, one entry per CDR3 protein. The data show about 140,000 distinct CDR3 sequences, with roughly 94% seen just once and around 0.15% held by the top ten. The specimen was CD4+ T cells from PBMCs. These receptors came from a human donor with Susac syndrome.

The chain recombines TRBV5-1 with TRBJ2-1; 12 nucleotides match TRBD2. This CDR3 comprises 16 residues. Per germline, CDR1 SGHRS and CDR2 YFSETQ. With V trimmed by 1 base and J by 14 bases, 13 bases remained unmatched. The CDR3 loop is CASSLTGTSGLSEEFF. Here the CDR3 DNA reads TGCGCCAGCAGCTTGACCGGGACTAGCGGGCTATCGGAGGAGTTCTTC.

The chain has TRBV6-2 or TRBV6-3 and TRBJ2-4; TRBD1 matches at 7 bases. With V trimmed by 7 bases and J by 0 bases, 12 bases remained unmatched. The germline V gene encodes CDR1 MNHEY and CDR2 SVGEGT. CDR3 size: 17 residues. This CDR3 is CASKDGQALLAKNIQYF. CDR3 coding DNA: TGTGCCAGCAAGGACGGACAGGCGTTACTAGCCAAAAACATTCAGTACTTC.

The genes are TRBV7-2 and TRBJ2-7, with unresolved D. Trimming pared 0 bases from V and 5 bases from J, leaving 14 bases between. This CDR3 is built from 15 residues. Looked up from germline, CDR1 is SGHTA and CDR2 is FQGNSA. CDR3 DNA: TGTGCCAGCAGCTTAGCGCTCGGGTTTACCAACGAGCAGTACTTC. Residues: CASSLALGFTNEQYF.

This sequence joins TRBV12-3 or TRBV12-4 and TRBJ1-4, with TRBD1 matching over 8 bases. The CDR3 runs 14 residues. After removal of 5 bases from V and 7 bases from J, the junction contained 6 bases not matched to a gene. The CDR3 protein is CASSRQGLGEKLFF. The CDR3 nucleotides are TGTGCCAGCAGTCGACAGGGGTTGGGTGAAAAACTGTTTTTT.

V usage is TRBV5-1 and J usage is TRBJ1-1; no definite D call. CDR3 size: 13 residues. The germline V gene has CDR1 SGHRS and CDR2 YFSETQ. V was shortened by 3 bases and J by 4 bases, with 10 bases between the two germline ends. CDR3 residues: CASSYQVGTEAFF. The CDR3, as DNA: TGCGCCAGCAGCTATCAGGTGGGCACTGAAGCTTTCTTT.

CDR3 in DNA: TGTGCCTGGAACAAAGGACAGATCTTCAATCAGCCCCAGCATTTT. It encodes CAWNKGQIFNQPQHF. This sequence joins TRBV30 and TRBJ1-5; D possibly corresponds to TRBD1 (6 bases). The CDR3 totals 15 residues. Germline V gene sequence: CDR1 GTSNPN, CDR2 SVGIG (reference sequence). The V end was cut by 4 bases, the J end by 3 bases, with 16 bases between. The variable domain in full, completed from reference TRBV30 and TRBJ1-5, reads SQTIHQWPATLVQPVGSPLSLECTVEGTSNPNLYWYRQAAGRGLQLLFYSVGIGQISSEVPQNLSASRPQDRQFILSSKKLLLSDSGFYLCAWNKGQIFNQPQHFGDGTRLSIL.

The V call is TRBV15, the J call TRBJ1-1; tentatively, D is TRBD1 (5 bases). CDR1 and CDR2 from the germline V gene are LNHNV and YYDKDF (reference sequence). This CDR3 region has 14 residues. V was cut by 5 bases and J by 1 base, with 11 bases left in between. CDR3 region: CATSGGTQNTEAFF. The CDR3 bases are TGTGCCACCAGCGGGGGGACTCAGAACACTGAAGCTTTCTTT.